The clone carrying this T cell receptor (beta chain) was counted between two and nine times. The sample comes from a study of T-cell reconstitution after alpha-beta-depleted transplantation in children. The authors prepared the TCRbeta library with unique molecular identifiers. TCRdb redid the calling of the PCR reads with MiXCR, one entry per CDR3 protein. The data hold about 500,000 distinct CDR3 sequences, with around a third observed a single time. The CDR3 loop spans 15 amino acids. J gave up 7 bases and V 0 bases, and 8 bases lay outside the gene matches. CDR1 is LGHNA, CDR2 YSLEER, per germline.

The sequence was collected from a human donor who donated a stem cell graft to a child with aplastic anemia. The source was PBMCs from the stem cell graft donor, collected from the stem cell graft. The V call is TRBV4-3, the J call TRBJ2-7, with 8 bases fitting TRBD2. CDR3 DNA: TGCGCCAGCAGCCAAGAGGCGGGAGGTCTCTGGGAGCAGTACTTC. As protein: CASSQEAGGLWEQYF.